These 11 T cell receptor beta chains share one sample of origin, sequenced in a study of T cell changes during pregnancy in multiple sclerosis. TCRdb's copy holds only in-frame clones and misses some; the assay was immunoSEQ multiplex PCR. The data contain just over 90,000 clones, roughly 91% of them singletons. This specimen consisted of peripheral blood, obtained after pregnancy. Receptors originate from a female donor in good health, enrolled as a control in a pregnancy study.

The J gene is TRBJ2-2, the V gene TRBV2, with 9 bases aligning to TRBD2. The CDR3 covers 15 residues. Trimming took 2 bases from V and 4 from J; bases not matched to a gene: 2. Germline assignment: CDR1 SNHLY and CDR2 FYNNEI. CDR3 sequence reads: CASSEKGLATGELFF. CDR3 in DNA: TGTGCCAGCAGTGAAAAGGGACTAGCCACCGGGGAGCTGTTTTTT.

This chain joins TRBV7-2 and TRBJ2-2; D is unresolved. V was clipped by 2 bases and J by 0 bases, with 10 bases between them. Germline V gives CDR1 SGHTA, CDR2 FQGNSA. The CDR3 runs 16 residues. CDR3 in DNA: TGTGCCAGCAGCTTAAGATCAGTCTCGAACACCGGGGAGCTGTTTTTT. It specifies CASSLRSVSNTGELFF.

The chain recombines TRBV2 with TRBJ1-2; weak D call: TRBD1 (6 bases). Germline CDR1 reads SNHLY; CDR2 reads FYNNEI. V lost 4 bases, J lost 0 bases, and 6 bases lay in between. The CDR3 is made up of 13 amino acids. CDR3 region: CASSGQANYGYTF. DNA for the CDR3: TGTGCCAGCAGTGGACAGGCTAACTATGGCTACACCTTC.

The gene calls are TRBV5-6 and TRBJ2-7, with D unclear. This CDR3 region has 14 residues. Per the germline V gene, CDR1 is SGHDT and CDR2 is YYEEEE. V lost 2 bases to trimming and J lost 3 bases, with 12 bases between them. The CDR3 nucleotides read TGTGCCAGCAGCTTCTACGGCAACAGCTACGAGCAGTACTTC. Protein sequence: CASSFYGNSYEQYF.

The V gene is TRBV2, the J gene TRBJ2-5; TRBD1 aligns across 9 bases. J was trimmed by 2 bases and V by 6 bases; bases with no gene match: 4. The CDR3 runs 14 residues. Looked up from germline, CDR1 is SNHLY and CDR2 is FYNNEI. The CDR3 nucleotides read TGTGCCAGCAGCATTGACAGGGGGCAAGAGACCCAGTACTTC. Protein product: CASSIDRGQETQYF.

V is TRBV11-3 and J is TRBJ2-7; a possible D gene is TRBD2 (6 bases). Trimming shortened V by 1 base and J by 0 bases, and 10 bases separated the two germline ends. CDR3 length equals 15 residues. Germline CDR1 and CDR2: SGHNT and YENEEA. CDR3 region: CASSLGAGSSYEQYF. In DNA form, the CDR3 reads TGTGCCAGCAGCTTAGGGGCGGGGAGCTCCTACGAGCAGTACTTC.

The rearrangement joins TRBV15 to TRBJ2-5; 8 nucleotides line up with TRBD1. The CDR3 totals 18 residues. In germline, CDR1 is LNHNV, CDR2 YYDKDF (reference sequence). Trimming removed 3 bases from V and 3 bases from J; junction bases left unmatched: 15. The CDR3 nucleotides read TGTGCCACCAGCAGGGGGCCCGGAGCCAGGGGGCGCGAAGAGACCCAGTACTTC. This translates into CATSRGPGARGREETQYF.

The chain employs TRBV11-2 and TRBJ2-5; 10 bases agree with TRBD2. The CDR3 length is 14 residues. Germline V gives CDR1 SGHAT, CDR2 FQNNGV. V lost 3 bases to trimming and J lost 3 bases; unmatched junction nucleotides: 1. The CDR3 loop is CASSFTSGEETQYF. The CDR3 nucleotides are TGTGCCAGCAGCTTTACTAGCGGGGAAGAGACCCAGTACTTC.

The gene calls are TRBV9 and TRBJ1-3, with D possibly TRBD1 on 6 matching bases. This CDR3 has 15 residues. CDR1 is SGDLS, CDR2 YYNGEE, per germline. Trimming left V 4 bases short and J 1 base short, with 12 bases between. The CDR3 DNA sequence: TGTGCCAGCAGCCCCTTCAGGGGTTCTGGAAACACCATATATTTT. Protein product: CASSPFRGSGNTIYF.

The chain carries TRBV5-6 and TRBJ1-6; TRBD1 aligns across 11 bases. This CDR3 has 15 amino acids. The germline CDR1 and CDR2 sequences are SGHDT and YYEEEE. The V and J ends lost 0 bases and 11 bases, in that order; junction bases with no gene match: 4. CDR3 DNA sequence: TGTGCCAGCAGCTTGGAAGGACAGGGGGCCGCACCCCTCCACTTT. This translates into CASSLEGQGAAPLHF. The entire variable domain, with the rest obtained from reference TRBV5-6 and TRBJ1-6, is as follows: DAGVTQSPTHLIKTRGQQVTLRCSPKSGHDTVSWYQQALGQGPQFIFQYYEEEERQRGNFPDRFSGHQFPNYSSELNVNALLLGDSALYLCASSLEGQGAAPLHFGNGTRLTVT.

The J gene is TRBJ2-7, the V gene TRBV9; the match to TRBD2 covers 8 bases. The CDR3 is 15 residues long. Unmatched junction bases numbered 7, after V lost 0 bases and J lost 5 bases. Germline loops: CDR1 SGDLS, CDR2 YYNGEE. CDR3 DNA sequence: TGTGCCAGCAGCGTAGCCGGGACTAGGAGGGACGAGCAGTACTTC. The encoded protein is CASSVAGTRRDEQYF.